This T cell receptor beta chain stems from a study of cytomegalovirus exposure and HLA in healthy donors. In the study overall: As an earlier analysis found, about 179 million T cells yielded about 120 million unique TCR beta sequences. Broader study findings: No immune exposure information besides CMV serostatus was available. Researchers reportedly found TCR beta sequences accurately predicted most subjects' HLA-A and HLA-B alleles.

The PCR used 60 Vbeta and 13 Jbeta primers. Only in-frame clones appear in the TCRdb table, and some are missing; sequencing was by immunoSEQ multiplex PCR. The data contain more than 150,000 clones, over 75% of them singletons. With respect to this clone: What it recognizes is unknown.

Germline lookup yields CDR1 SGHVS and CDR2 FNYEAQ. This CDR3 has 15 amino acids. V lost 4 bases and J lost 3; bases outside the gene matches: 6. The material sequenced was PBMCs. This chain connects TRBV7-6 to TRBJ2-3; TRBD1 aligns across 8 bases. This clonotype originated in a man aged 35 to 55 in good health and CMV-seropositive. This CDR3 reads CASSSWTGTTDTQYF. The CDR3 DNA reads as TGTGCCAGCAGCTCCTGGACAGGGACTACAGATACGCAGTATTTT.